Following are 30 T cell receptor beta chains from one sample sequenced in a study of molecular identifiers for immune sequencing clone quantification. From the PCR reads, TCRdb called clonotypes with MiXCR, one entry per CDR3 protein. The table includes a few hundred thousand distinct CDR3 sequences, over 20% detected once. Sequencing used naive CD8+ T cells from blood, with Jurkat cell RNA spiked in. Subset in this sample: FACS-sorted CD8+CD4-CCR7+CD45RA+ naive T cells. These receptor sequences come from a human donor in good health. Some libraries in this study had Jurkat cell RNA spiked in.

This clonotype was counted many times. The chain joins TRBV12-3 or TRBV12-4 to TRBJ1-5; D remains ambiguous. V was trimmed by 6 bases and J by 4 bases, leaving 10 bases between them. This CDR3 is built from 13 residues. CDR3 DNA sequence: TGTGCCAGCAGGGACGGAGCAAATCAGCCCCAGCATTTT. This encodes CASRDGANQPQHF.

With regard to this clonotype: This may be a read error, as it is one base from a much larger clone. This rearrangement joins TRBV6-1 to TRBJ1-1; D might be TRBD1 (6 bases). V was shortened by 11 bases and J by 4 bases, with 23 bases between the two germline ends. The CDR3 runs 15 residues. The germline gives CDR1 MNHNS, CDR2 SASEGT. The CDR3 coding sequence is TGTGCCCGCGGAGGGGGGGGGCGCGGGGGCACTGAAGCTTTCTTT. Protein sequence: CARGGGGRGGTEAFF.

In this sample, this clonotype turned up a few times. V and J are TRBV9 and TRBJ2-3, with 7 bases fitting TRBD1. Germline V gene data show CDR1 as SGDLS and CDR2 as YYNGEE. The CDR3 spans 14 residues. V gave up 0 bases and J gave up 4 bases; unmatched junction bases: 2. The CDR3 is CASSVDRGADTQYF. The CDR3 DNA follows: TGTGCCAGCAGCGTAGACAGGGGCGCAGATACGCAGTATTTT.

This clonotype has only a few counts. The rearrangement joins TRBV7-9 to TRBJ1-1; 7 bases are a match to TRBD1. This CDR3 comprises 18 residues. Looked up from germline, CDR1 is SEHNR and CDR2 is FQNEAQ (reference sequence). The trim removed 4 bases at V and 7 bases at J, leaving 21 bases unmatched. In DNA form, the CDR3 reads TGTGCCAGCAGCTACCCGGGACAGAATTCGGGTGGCGCGGGTGAAGCTTTCTTT. Amino acid sequence: CASSYPGQNSGGAGEAFF.

This clonotype was seen repeatedly, ten times or more. The chain employs TRBV28 and TRBJ2-7; no definite D call. The V end lost 7 bases, the J end lost 4 bases, and 14 bases lay between the germline ends. CDR3 size: 13 residues. Germline CDR1 is MDHEN and CDR2 is SYDVKM. The CDR3: CASKGRGVYEQYF. The CDR3 region has the DNA TGTGCCAGCAAAGGACGTGGGGTGTACGAGCAGTACTTC.

As for this clonotype: Just one base apart from a much larger clone, this may be a read error. V is TRBV14 and J is TRBJ1-4; 10 bases align to TRBD1. The CDR3 covers 16 residues. Germline CDR1 and CDR2: SGHDN and FVKESK. The DNA of the CDR3 is TGTGCCAGCAGCCCCCGGAGGGGACAGGGGTTCGAAAAACTGGTTTTT. Residues: CASSPRRGQGFEKLVF.

This clonotype was observed a handful of times. This sequence joins TRBV6-6 and TRBJ1-1; no clear D gene. The CDR3 contains 11 residues. The ends were cut back, 8 bases at V and 8 bases at J, with 12 bases in the middle. The germline V gene has CDR1 MNHNY and CDR2 SVGAGI (reference sequence). The CDR3 nucleotides read TGTGCCAGCTGGCTGGAGAGGGAAGCTTTCTTT. It specifies CASWLEREAFF.

The chain links TRBV6-5 to TRBJ2-2; D may be TRBD2 (5 bases). V lost 2 bases and J lost 1, with 8 bases in between. CDR1 and CDR2 from the germline V gene are MNHEY and SVGAGI. The CDR3 totals 15 residues. Written as DNA, the CDR3 is TGTGCCAGCAGTTACGGGGAGCGGAACACCGGGGAGCTGTTTTTT. Residues: CASSYGERNTGELFF.

In its sample, this clonotype was seen many times. V usage is TRBV6-2 or TRBV6-3 and J usage is TRBJ1-2; D is uncertain. Trimming took 2 bases from V and 4 from J, leaving 8 bases between them. The CDR3 is 13 residues long. Per germline, CDR1 MNHEY and CDR2 SVGEGT. This chain's CDR3 is CASSYGLIYGYTF. The CDR3 DNA reads TGTGCCAGCAGTTACGGTCTGATCTATGGCTACACCTTC.

A remark on this clonotype: Lacking the conserved final phenylalanine or tryptophan, this CDR3 likely reflects a read error. The chain has TRBV4-3 and TRBJ2-3, with 9 bases lining up with TRBD1. The CDR3 sequence is 20 residues long. The germline gives CDR1 LGHNA, CDR2 YSLEER. Unmatched junction bases numbered 17, after V lost 0 bases and J lost 4 bases. The CDR3 protein is CASSQEGGTGITLSADTQYL. CDR3 nucleotides: TGCGCCAGCAGCCAAGAGGGAGGGACAGGGATTACGCTTAGCGCAGATACGCAGTATCTT.

This clonotype came up a few times. The chain recombines TRBV7-9 with TRBJ2-2, with 9 bases that match TRBD1. Germline CDR1 SEHNR, CDR2 FQNEAQ (reference sequence). V dropped 4 bases and J dropped 2; count of bases not matched to a gene: 5. This CDR3 spans 16 amino acids. The CDR3 DNA is TGTGCCAGCAGCTCAGGGGGACAGGGTAACACCGGGGAGCTGTTTTTT. It yields the protein CASSSGGQGNTGELFF.

The chain uses TRBV12-3 or TRBV12-4 and TRBJ2-7; TRBD2 matches at 8 bases. This CDR3 comprises 14 residues. Trimming at V came to 5 bases and at J to 2 bases, leaving 5 bases not matched to a gene. CDR3 sequence (DNA): TGTGCCAGCAGTACGGGGGGGATCACCTACGAGCAGTACTTC. Translated: CASSTGGITYEQYF.

This clonotype was detected only a few times. The chain uses TRBV20-1 and TRBJ2-7; D unresolved. The V end was cut by 0 bases, the J end by 3 bases, with 3 bases between. This CDR3 is 11 amino acids long. CDR1 DFQATT and CDR2 SNEGSKA come from the germline V gene (reference sequence). Written as DNA, the CDR3 is TGCAGTGCTAGAGACGGCTACGAGCAGTACTTC. Its protein product is CSARDGYEQYF.

A remark on this clonotype: Possible read error: a much larger clone is one base away. The V call is TRBV29-1, the J call TRBJ1-1; no reliable D call. Trimming left V 3 bases short and J 2 bases short, with 7 bases between. The germline gives CDR1 SQVTM, CDR2 ANQGSEA. The CDR3 sequence is 12 residues long. CDR3 loop: CSVEVKNTEAFF. CDR3 in DNA: TGCAGCGTTGAGGTCAAAAACACTGAAGCTTTCTTT.

The J gene is TRBJ2-3, the V gene TRBV12-3 or TRBV12-4, with TRBD2 matching over 8 bases. This CDR3 region has 15 residues. With V trimmed by 7 bases and J by 1 base, 7 bases remained unmatched. CDR3 sequence: CASTRGGSGTDTQYF. The DNA of the CDR3 is TGTGCCAGCACCCGGGGGGGGTCTGGCACAGATACGCAGTATTTT.

As to this clonotype: This sequence may be a read error, since a much larger clone differs from it by one base. The chain uses TRBV4-3 and TRBJ2-7, with 7 bases lining up with TRBD1. Germline loops: CDR1 LGHNA, CDR2 YSLEER. The CDR3 consists of 15 residues. The CDR3 DNA reads as TGCGCCAGCTGCCAACGACAGGGCTACTCCTACGAGCAGTACTTC. Residues: CASCQRQGYSYEQYF.

Comment on this clonotype: One base away lies a much larger clone, so this may be a sequencing read error. The rearrangement uses TRBV30 and TRBJ2-3; D may be TRBD1 (5 bases). Germline V lookup: CDR1 GTSNPN, CDR2 SVGIG (reference sequence). The CDR3 loop spans 13 amino acids. This CDR3 is CAWSWSDTVTQYF. CDR3 nucleotide sequence: TGTGCCTGGAGTTGGTCGGACACAGTTACGCAGTATTTT.

In the case of this clonotype: A much larger clone sits a single nucleotide away, making a read error possible. The rearrangement uses TRBV12-3 or TRBV12-4 and TRBJ1-4; no clear D gene. This CDR3 has 14 residues. Here the CDR3 reads CASRLLGLGEKLFF. The CDR3 DNA sequence: TGTGCCAGCCGTTTACTGGGCCTGGGTGAAAAACTGTTTTTT.

Comments on this clonotype: One end of the junction fails to match germline, which may point to a read error. This chain joins TRBV6-2 or TRBV6-3 and TRBJ2-2; the D gene could be TRBD1 or TRBD2 (5 bases each). Per the germline V gene, CDR1 is MNHEY and CDR2 is SVGEGT. The CDR3 consists of 14 residues. The CDR3: CASRRGVSAGELLF. CDR3 DNA sequence: TGTGCCAGCAGAAGAGGGGTGTCGGCCGGGGAGCTGCTTTTT.

This clonotype was found many times. CDR3: CASSPPAGANVLTF. The DNA for the CDR3 is TGTGCCAGTAGCCCCCCAGCTGGGGCCAACGTCCTGACTTTC. The chain is built from TRBV19 and TRBJ2-6; D gene uncertain. Trimming removed 6 bases from V and 2 bases from J, with 8 bases in between. The CDR3 has 14 residues. Germline lookup yields CDR1 LNHDA and CDR2 SQIVND (reference sequence).

The V and J genes are TRBV4-1 and TRBJ2-2, with 7 bases fitting TRBD1. Germline CDR1 and CDR2: MGHRA and YSYEKL. This CDR3 contains 16 residues. Trimming removed 0 bases from V and 3 bases from J; junction bases left unmatched: 4. The CDR3 is CASSQETGLYTGELFF. CDR3 nucleotide sequence: TGCGCCAGCAGCCAAGAGACAGGGTTGTACACCGGGGAGCTGTTTTTT.

There are a few counts of this clonotype. This sequence joins TRBV25-1 and TRBJ2-7; D is possibly TRBD2 (5 bases). The CDR3 is 13 residues long. Trimming took off 4 bases at V and 4 bases at J, with 11 bases between the two ends. The V gene's germline CDR1 is MGHDK and CDR2 SYGVNS. The chain's CDR3 is CASSGEGGYEQYF. For the CDR3, the DNA is TGTGCCAGCAGTGGTGAGGGTGGTTACGAGCAGTACTTC.

Worth noting for this clonotype: Possible read error: a much larger clone is one base away. The chain is built from TRBV28 and TRBJ1-5; D perhaps matches TRBD1 (6 bases). The ends were cut back, 2 bases at V and 1 base at J, with 9 bases in the middle. The CDR3 spans 15 residues. The V gene's germline CDR1 is MDHEN and CDR2 SYDVKM. CDR3 residues: CASSLVGQSNQPQHF. The CDR3, as DNA: TGTGCCAGCAGTTTAGTCGGACAGAGCAATCAGCCCCAGCATTTT.

This clonotype was counted only a few times. The chain uses TRBV6-1 and TRBJ2-3, with 13 bases matching TRBD2. CDR1 is MNHNS, CDR2 SASEGT, per germline. There are 18 residues in the CDR3. J gave up 0 bases and V 7 bases, and 10 bases lay outside the gene matches. The CDR3 DNA is TGTGCCAGCACCAAGAGGACTAGCGGGGGCAAAAGCACAGATACGCAGTATTTT. This codes for CASTKRTSGGKSTDTQYF.

This clonotype was found many times. The V and J genes are TRBV25-1 and TRBJ2-5; weak D call: TRBD1 (6 bases). This CDR3 has 14 residues. Trimming removed 5 bases from V and 5 bases from J, with 15 bases in between. The V gene's germline CDR1 is MGHDK and CDR2 SYGVNS. The CDR3 nucleotides read TGTGCCAGCAGTCCTAACAGGGAGTTGGAGACCCAGTACTTC. It translates to CASSPNRELETQYF.

This clonotype was found a few times. The genes are TRBV7-6 and TRBJ2-2, with 7 bases that match TRBD1. Germline V gene sequence: CDR1 SGHVS, CDR2 FNYEAQ. The ends lost 5 bases at V and 3 bases at J; junction bases unmatched: 6. This CDR3 comprises 15 residues. CDR3 protein: CASSARDRYTGELFF. CDR3 DNA: TGTGCCAGCAGCGCCCGGGACAGATACACCGGGGAGCTGTTTTTT.

Notes on this clonotype: One end of the junction varies from germline; a read error may be responsible. The J gene is TRBJ1-1, the V gene TRBV9; perhaps TRBD1 as D (6 bases). CDR3 length equals 13 residues. Germline assignment: CDR1 SGDLS and CDR2 YYNGEE. The CDR3 loop reads CAGSVGGGTEAFF. The CDR3 coding sequence is TGTGCCGGCAGCGTAGGGGGTGGCACTGAAGCTTTCTTT.

There are a few counts of this clonotype. V and J are TRBV2 and TRBJ1-1; D possibly corresponds to TRBD1 (5 bases). The V and J ends lost 1 base and 3 bases respectively, with 12 bases between them. From germline, CDR1 is SNHLY and CDR2 FYNNEI. CDR3 size: 15 residues. The DNA for the CDR3 is TGTGCCAGCAGTGAAGGACGCAGGGTAGACACTGAAGCTTTCTTT. Translating gives CASSEGRRVDTEAFF.

CDR3 DNA sequence: TGTGCCAGCAGCTTAACCCTATCGGGAATCGATACGCAGTATTTT. Its translation: CASSLTLSGIDTQYF. V gene TRBV7-9 combines with J gene TRBJ2-3; a weak D match, TRBD2 (5 bases). The CDR3 length is 15 residues. The V end was cut by 2 bases, the J end by 6 bases, with 15 bases between. The germline CDR1 and CDR2 sequences are SEHNR and FQNEAQ (reference sequence).

This clonotype was seen more than once but under ten times. Germline is not matched at one junction end, which may reflect a read error. The genes are TRBV7-2 and TRBJ1-5; D gene uncertain. This CDR3 has 15 amino acids. Per germline, CDR1 SGHTA and CDR2 FQGNSA. CDR3 sequence: CASNLARASNQPQHF. In DNA, the CDR3 is TGTGCCAGCAACTTAGCGAGGGCTAGCAATCAGCCCCAGCATTTT. The whole variable domain, filled in from reference TRBV7-2 and TRBJ1-5, reads GAGVSQSPSNKVTEKGKDVELRCDPISGHTALYWYRQSLGQGLEFLIYFQGNSAPDKSGLPSDRFSAERTGGSVSTLTIQRTQQEDSAVYLCASNLARASNQPQHFGDGTRLSIL.